Presented here are 5 T cell receptor beta chains from one specimen sequenced in a study of T cell repertoires in cytomegalovirus infection. TCRdb passed the reads through MiXCR, listing each CDR3 protein once. The data contain about 920,000 distinct CDR3 sequences, around 32% of them singletons. For these TCRs, the target antigens are not known. The source was cultured CD8+ T cells from PBMCs, collected from culture after CMV antigen stimulation. Receptors originate from a human donor in good health (CMV status not recorded). Some clones in this sample may be carry-over from other donors' samples.

V usage is TRBV28 and J usage is TRBJ2-3, with D maybe TRBD1 (6 bases). Looked up from germline, CDR1 is MDHEN and CDR2 is SYDVKM. This CDR3 spans 17 amino acids. Trimming stripped 6 bases from V and 4 bases from J, with 23 bases between. The CDR3 DNA reads TGTGCCAGCAGCGGATACAGCACAGGGTCGGGCTCAGATACGCAGTATTTT. This gives the protein CASSGYSTGSGSDTQYF. Looking up the rest from reference TRBV28 and TRBJ2-3 gives the full variable domain: DVKVTQSSRYLVKRTGEKVFLECVQDMDHENMFWYRQDPGLGLRLIYFSYDVKMKEKGDIPEGYSVSREKKERFSLILESASTNQTSMYLCASSGYSTGSGSDTQYFGPGTRLTVL.

This clonotype was counted ten times or more. The DNA for the CDR3 is TGTGCCAGCAGCTTTTTACAGCAATCTGGAAACACCATATATTTT. Its translation: CASSFLQQSGNTIYF. The V call is TRBV14, the J call TRBJ1-3; the D is unclear. The CDR3 loop spans 15 amino acids. The germline CDR1 and CDR2 sequences are SGHDN and FVKESK. Trimming shortened V by 5 bases and J by 1 base, and 12 bases separated the two germline ends.

This sequence joins TRBV28 and TRBJ2-7, with a possible D match to TRBD2 (6 bases). In germline, CDR1 is MDHEN, CDR2 SYDVKM. The CDR3 has 13 residues. The germline V and J ends were trimmed by 6 bases and 6 bases, with 15 bases remaining between them. The CDR3 DNA is TGTGCCAGCAGCACCATGGGGGGTGGCGAGCAGTACGTC. Protein sequence: CASSTMGGGEQYV.

The sample holds a few counts of this clonotype. This sequence joins TRBV29-1 and TRBJ2-7; possibly TRBD1 or TRBD2 for D (7 bases each). CDR3 size: 13 residues. V lost 5 bases, J lost 7 bases, and 18 bases lay in between. The germline CDR1 and CDR2 sequences are SQVTM and ANQGSEA. The CDR3 spells CSVNTGEGGEQYV. CDR3 bases: TGCAGCGTTAACACAGGGGAGGGCGGGGAGCAGTACGTC.

V gene TRBV11-2 combines with J gene TRBJ2-7, with D hard to call. CDR3 length: 13 residues. Germline V gene sequence: CDR1 SGHAT, CDR2 FQNNGV. The CDR3 loop is CASRLDRAYEQYV. CDR3 DNA: TGTGCCAGCAGATTAGATAGGGCTTACGAGCAGTACGTC.